The 23 T cell receptor beta chains below were found in one sample sequenced in a study of shared clonotypes between healthy human individuals. This table comes from immunoSEQ multiplex PCR, and its TCRdb copy is limited to in-frame clones, with some not included. The data show about 1 million clones, 75% seen once. Source material: memory CD4+ T cells sorted from blood. Subset indicated: CD45RA-negative fraction. The receptors were sampled from a man between 18 and 35 years old in good health.

The rearrangement joins TRBV19 to TRBJ2-5; D ambiguous. The germline V gene has CDR1 LNHDA and CDR2 SQIVND (reference sequence). This CDR3 has 12 amino acids. Trimming removed 4 bases at V and 5 bases at J, with 8 bases between. The CDR3 region is CASSNFLETQYF. The CDR3 DNA follows: TGTGCCAGTAGTAATTTTTTGGAGACCCAGTACTTC.

The CDR3 DNA reads as TGCGCCAGCAGCTTGCGGGCTAGCGGGAGGTCCTACAATGAGCAGTTCTTC. As protein: CASSLRASGRSYNEQFF. The rearrangement joins TRBV5-1 to TRBJ2-1, with 11 bases matching TRBD2. The CDR3 contains 17 residues. Germline CDR1 SGHRS, CDR2 YFSETQ. Unmatched junction bases numbered 4, after V lost 1 base and J lost 1 base. Full variable domain (rest looked up from reference TRBV5-1 and TRBJ2-1): KAGVTQTPRYLIKTRGQQVTLSCSPISGHRSVSWYQQTPGQGLQFLFEYFSETQRNKGNFPGRFSGRQFSNSRSEMNVSTLELGDSALYLCASSLRASGRSYNEQFFGPGTRLTVL.

This clone showed up just once. The chain employs TRBV29-1 and TRBJ2-2, with 9 bases identical to TRBD1. The germline gives CDR1 SQVTM, CDR2 ANQGSEA. With V trimmed by 6 bases and J by 6 bases, 8 bases remained unmatched. The CDR3 spans 14 residues. The CDR3 is CSVSTGTGPGELFF. The CDR3 bases are TGCAGCGTATCCACCGGGACAGGGCCCGGGGAGCTGTTTTTT.

This clone was found once. The gene calls are TRBV19 and TRBJ1-1, with 7 nucleotides matching TRBD1. J was trimmed by 1 base and V by 10 bases; bases with no gene match: 6. The length of the CDR3 is 13 residues. CDR1 LNHDA and CDR2 SQIVND come from the germline V gene (reference sequence). CDR3 coding DNA: TGTGCCACCAGGGGGGGGCAGAACACTGAAGCTTTCTTT. Protein product: CATRGGQNTEAFF. The full variable domain, rest sourced from reference TRBV19 and TRBJ1-1, is DGGITQSPKYLFRKEGQNVTLSCEQNLNHDAMYWYRQDPGQGLRLIYYSQIVNDFQKGDIAEGYSVSREKKESFPLTVTSAQKNPTAFYLCATRGGQNTEAFFGQGTRLTVV.

The chain's CDR3 is CASSESGRGTNYGYTF. The CDR3 region has the DNA TGTGCCAGCAGTGAATCCGGCAGGGGCACTAACTATGGCTACACCTTC. The V gene is TRBV2, the J gene TRBJ1-2; D might be TRBD1 (6 bases). Trimming cost V 2 bases and J 0 bases, with 13 bases left between them. Germline assignment: CDR1 SNHLY and CDR2 FYNNEI. The CDR3 has 16 residues.

J is TRBJ1-3 and V is TRBV28; tentatively, D is TRBD1 (5 bases). This CDR3 comprises 15 residues. Germline assignment: CDR1 MDHEN and CDR2 SYDVKM. V was shortened by 5 bases and J by 0 bases, with 11 bases between the two germline ends. CDR3 in DNA: TGTGCCAGCAGTAGTCCAGGGAGCTCTGGAAACACCATATATTTT. Translation gives CASSSPGSSGNTIYF.

As to this clone: An end of the junction does not agree with germline; a read error may underlie this. The gene calls are TRBV9 and TRBJ2-5, with 8 bases aligning to TRBD2. The CDR3 is 16 amino acids. CDR1 and CDR2 (germline): SGDLS, YYNGEE. Written as DNA, the CDR3 is TGTGCCAGCAGCGTAGGGGCTAGCGGGTTCCAAGAGGCCCAGTACTTC. Protein sequence: CASSVGASGFQEAQYF.

With respect to this clone: Other DNA variants within this sample encode the same CDR3. This rearrangement joins TRBV19 to TRBJ2-1; a possible D gene is TRBD1 (5 bases). In germline, CDR1 is LNHDA, CDR2 SQIVND (reference sequence). V dropped 3 bases and J dropped 4 bases, with 10 bases sitting between them. This CDR3 has 14 residues. CDR3 sequence (DNA): TGTGCCAGTAGTATCGGTTCAGGGTACAATGAGCAGTTCTTC. This sequence encodes CASSIGSGYNEQFF.

This clone has just a few counts. The gene calls are TRBV2 and TRBJ2-2, with 12 bases matching TRBD2. Per the germline V gene, CDR1 is SNHLY and CDR2 is FYNNEI. With 8 bases clipped from V and 3 bases from J, the junction kept 13 bases outside the gene matches. CDR3 length: 18 amino acids. The CDR3 DNA is TGTGCCAGCCTGACTAGCGGGAGATCAGGTGGTGACACCGGGGAGCTGTTTTTT. Translating gives CASLTSGRSGGDTGELFF.

This clone came up once. The CDR3 sequence: CASSYGTSGGETQYF. CDR3 coding DNA: TGTGCCAGCAGCTATGGGACTAGCGGAGGAGAGACCCAGTACTTC. This rearrangement joins TRBV5-6 to TRBJ2-5, with 11 positions matching TRBD2. This CDR3 has 15 residues. Germline CDR1 and CDR2: SGHDT and YYEEEE. V shed 3 bases, J shed 4 bases, and the junction held 5 bases outside the gene matches.

The genes are TRBV10-3 and TRBJ2-7; the D gene is possibly TRBD2 (6 bases). The V end lost 6 bases, the J end lost 2 bases, and 14 bases lay between the germline ends. This CDR3 has 14 amino acids. Germline V gene data show CDR1 as ENHRY and CDR2 as SYGVKD. CDR3 DNA sequence: TGTGCCATCAGGGTGGCGGGGAGTGCCTACGAGCAGTACTTC. Its translation: CAIRVAGSAYEQYF.

The V call is TRBV10-3, the J call TRBJ1-4; no clear D. CDR1 and CDR2 from the germline V gene are ENHRY and SYGVKD. Trimming removed 2 bases at V and 3 bases at J, with 10 bases between. The CDR3 spans 15 residues. The CDR3 nucleotides read TGTGCCATCAGTGAGGACCGGCCGGCTAATGAAAAACTGTTTTTT. Protein product: CAISEDRPANEKLFF.

The chain combines TRBV27 with TRBJ1-6; TRBD1 might be the D (6 bases). CDR3 length equals 14 residues. V gave up 5 bases and J gave up 11 bases, with 16 bases separating them. Germline lookup yields CDR1 MNHEY and CDR2 SMNVEV (reference sequence). The CDR3 protein is CASSPRDNYPPLHF. The CDR3 DNA follows: TGTGCCAGCAGTCCAAGGGACAATTACCCACCCCTCCACTTT.

This chain uses TRBV7-2 with TRBJ2-1; 7 bases are shared with TRBD2. Looked up from germline, CDR1 is SGHTA and CDR2 is FQGNSA. The CDR3 sequence is 15 residues long. The trim removed 1 base at V and 7 bases at J, leaving 7 bases unmatched. As DNA, the CDR3 is TGTGCCAGCAGCTTAGGTGGAGCGGGGCCGAATGAGCAGTTCTTC. The encoded protein is CASSLGGAGPNEQFF.

This sequence joins TRBV11-2 and TRBJ2-1; D is uncertain. CDR3 length: 12 amino acids. Between the trimmed V and J ends, which lost 0 bases and 10 bases, there was a span of 7 bases. Germline assignment: CDR1 SGHAT and CDR2 FQNNGV. This chain's CDR3 is CASSLDGREQFF. The CDR3 DNA reads as TGTGCCAGCAGCTTAGATGGTCGGGAGCAGTTCTTC. Variable domain in full (rest from reference TRBV11-2 and TRBJ2-1): EAGVAQSPRYKIIEKRQSVAFWCNPISGHATLYWYQQILGQGPKLLIQFQNNGVVDDSQLPKDRFSAERLKGVDSTLKIQPAKLEDSAVYLCASSLDGREQFFGPGTRLTVL.

V gene TRBV9 combines with J gene TRBJ2-3; 10 nucleotides agree with TRBD2. J lost 1 base, V lost 0 bases, and 8 bases had no gene match. Germline V gene data show CDR1 as SGDLS and CDR2 as YYNGEE. The CDR3 contains 18 residues. The CDR3 nucleotides are TGTGCCAGCAGCGTAGGGGCTAGCGGGAGCGGGGGCACAGATACGCAGTATTTT. Translation gives CASSVGASGSGGTDTQYF.

This chain uses TRBV28 with TRBJ1-5, with D possibly being TRBD1 (5 bases). The CDR3 length is 14 residues. Deletions cut 1 base from V and 2 bases from J, with 6 bases between. Germline V gene lookup returns CDR1 MDHEN and CDR2 SYDVKM. As DNA, the CDR3 is TGTGCCAGCAGTTTATTAGGGGGCAATCAGCCCCAGCATTTT. Its protein product is CASSLLGGNQPQHF.

This chain uses TRBV18 with TRBJ2-2, with unresolved D. Trimming left V 0 bases short and J 0 bases short, with 11 bases between. CDR1 is KGHSH and CDR2 is LQKENI in the germline V gene. CDR3 length: 17 amino acids. DNA of the CDR3: TGTGCCAGCTCACCACCGGGGTCCCACGCGAACACCGGGGAGCTGTTTTTT. Residues: CASSPPGSHANTGELFF.

This clone was counted a single time. V and J are TRBV6-5 and TRBJ1-1; 10 bases match TRBD1. The CDR3 has 15 residues. The germline CDR1 and CDR2 sequences are MNHEY and SVGAGI. The junction had 7 bases not matched to a gene; V was cut back by 5 bases and J by 4 bases. This chain's CDR3 is CASSPPGQGFTEAFF. The CDR3 DNA reads as TGTGCCAGCAGTCCTCCGGGACAGGGGTTCACTGAAGCTTTCTTT.

Of note for this clone: A much larger clone lies a single base off, so this may be a read error. Other DNA sequences in the sample encode the same CDR3. The chain combines TRBV30 with TRBJ2-5; D is undetermined. The germline gives CDR1 GTSNPN, CDR2 SVGIG (reference sequence). The CDR3 loop spans 11 amino acids. Trimming removed 0 bases at V and 5 bases at J, with 4 bases between. The CDR3 DNA sequence: TGTGCCTGGAGTGTAGAGGAGACCCAGTACTTC. Protein: CAWSVEETQYF.

The chain has TRBV10-2 and TRBJ1-4; TRBD1 aligns across 11 bases. V dropped 8 bases and J dropped 3; count of bases not matched to a gene: 5. The CDR3 spans 15 residues. Germline assignment: CDR1 WSHSY and CDR2 SAAADI. DNA of the CDR3: TGCGCCAGCGGCGGACAGGGGGCATCTAATGAAAAACTGTTTTTT. Residues: CASGGQGASNEKLFF.

V usage is TRBV6-1 and J usage is TRBJ1-6; D unresolved. The germline V and J ends were trimmed by 6 bases and 8 bases, with 11 bases remaining between them. From germline, CDR1 is MNHNS and CDR2 SASEGT. This CDR3 region has 13 residues. The CDR3 is CASRATEDSPLHF. CDR3 DNA: TGTGCCAGCAGAGCTACAGAGGATTCACCCCTCCACTTT.

This chain uses TRBV18 with TRBJ2-7; no definite D call. In germline, CDR1 is KGHSH, CDR2 LQKENI. V was clipped by 0 bases and J by 2 bases, with 8 bases between them. The CDR3 totals 14 residues. CDR3 loop: CASSPPNPPYEQYF. The CDR3 bases are TGTGCCAGCTCACCACCGAATCCCCCCTACGAGCAGTACTTC.